The 26 T cell receptor beta chains given below trace back to one sample, sequenced in a study of blood T cells in healthy people across ages. A J-beta primer mix and a sample-barcoded 5' primer were used in a second PCR of about 7 to 12 cycles. TCRdb re-derived calls from the 5' RACE reads in MiXCR, one entry per CDR3 protein. Counted here are 1.8 million or so distinct CDR3 sequences, about 39% occurring once; the ten biggest clones make up around 23%. The sample comprised blood. These receptors originate from a human donor in good health.

This clonotype was observed a handful of times. The chain recombines TRBV24-1 with TRBJ2-1; 9 bases align to TRBD2. Germline CDR1 and CDR2: KGHDR and SFDVKD. The junction had 5 bases not matched to a gene; V was cut back by 1 base and J by 8 bases. The CDR3 extends over 15 amino acids. This CDR3 reads CATSDFGGGVDEQFF. The CDR3 DNA reads TGTGCCACCAGTGATTTTGGCGGGGGGGTCGATGAGCAGTTCTTC.

This clonotype was seen more than once but under ten times. The chain combines TRBV7-2 with TRBJ2-5; D is perhaps TRBD1 or TRBD2 (5 bases each). The CDR3 runs to 14 residues. V lost 5 bases and J 2 bases, leaving 12 bases between the germline ends. Looked up from germline, CDR1 is SGHTA and CDR2 is FQGNSA. The CDR3 region has the DNA TGTGCCAGCAGCAAAGAGGGACGGCAAGAGACCCAGTACTTC. This translates into CASSKEGRQETQYF.

This clonotype was counted between two and nine times. This chain uses TRBV29-1 with TRBJ1-2; D is undetermined. The CDR3 contains 12 residues. Germline CDR1 reads SQVTM; CDR2 reads ANQGSEA. The ends were cut back, 3 bases at V and 6 bases at J, with 11 bases in the middle. The chain's CDR3 is CSVENPRDGYTF. The CDR3 DNA reads TGCAGCGTTGAGAATCCACGGGATGGCTACACCTTC.

A note on this clonotype: The junction departs from germline at one end; a sequencing error may be responsible. The rearrangement uses TRBV12-5 and TRBJ2-7; 8 bases map to TRBD1. Germline CDR1 is LGHNT and CDR2 is FRNRAP. The CDR3 consists of 14 residues. The CDR3, as DNA: TGTACTAGTGGCCGACAGGGGATAATAGGCGAGCAGTACTTC. Translation gives CTSGRQGIIGEQYF.

In the case of this clonotype: The junction does not match germline at one end; this may be a read error. The gene calls are TRBV6-5 and TRBJ2-6, with 9 bases lining up with TRBD2. The CDR3 loop spans 19 amino acids. The germline V gene has CDR1 MNHEY and CDR2 SVGAGI. CDR3 DNA: TGTGCCAGCAGTTACTTTGTGAGAGCGGGGGGCCCGGGGGTCAACGTCCTGACTTTC. Encoded protein: CASSYFVRAGGPGVNVLTF.

This clonotype has more than one count but fewer than ten. V is TRBV12-3 or TRBV12-4 and J is TRBJ2-7, with 9 bases fitting TRBD2. The CDR3 is made up of 17 amino acids. Unmatched junction bases numbered 14, after V lost 6 bases and J lost 2 bases. CDR3 bases: TGTGCCAGCAGCTTCATGTACGATAGCGGGGGCCCCTACGAGCAGTACTTC. Amino acids: CASSFMYDSGGPYEQYF.

This sequence joins TRBV20-1 and TRBJ2-2; no firm D call. Germline CDR1 DFQATT, CDR2 SNEGSKA (reference sequence). Trimming removed 4 bases from V and 4 bases from J, with 10 bases in between. The CDR3 is 13 residues long. The chain's CDR3 is CSAILTSTGELFF. In nucleotides, the CDR3 is TGCAGTGCTATCCTAACCTCCACCGGGGAGCTGTTTTTT.

J is TRBJ2-4 and V is TRBV2; no definite D call. The closer fit of TRBJ2-7 to the DNA end suggests the J call may be wrong. Germline CDR1 and CDR2: SNHLY and FYNNEI. The CDR3 has 13 residues. CDR3 protein: CASSEAWSYEQYF. The CDR3 bases are TGTGCCAGCAGTGAAGCGTGGAGTTACGAGCAGTACTTC.

This clonotype has a handful of counts. The V gene is TRBV6-2 or TRBV6-3, the J gene TRBJ2-7; 7 bases agree with TRBD2. Trimming removed 0 bases from V and 6 bases from J; junction bases left unmatched: 5. Germline-derived CDR1 and CDR2 are MNHEY and SVGEGT. This CDR3 has 14 residues. The CDR3: CASSYSWREGEQYF. CDR3 DNA: TGTGCCAGCAGTTACTCGTGGAGGGAGGGCGAGCAGTACTTC.

A few counts support this clonotype. This chain joins TRBV7-2 and TRBJ2-7; D is unclear. V was trimmed by 1 base and J by 2 bases, leaving 12 bases between them. The CDR3 covers 15 residues. CDR1 is SGHTA and CDR2 is FQGNSA in the germline V gene. The DNA for the CDR3 is TGTGCCAGCAGCTTAGACCCCGTATACACCTACGAGCAGTACTTC. Translated: CASSLDPVYTYEQYF.

With regard to this clonotype: Compared with germline, one end of the junction differs, possibly owing to a read error. V and J are TRBV20-1 and TRBJ1-2; 12 bases are a match to TRBD1. Looked up from germline, CDR1 is DFQATT and CDR2 is SNEGSKA (reference sequence). CDR3 length: 15 amino acids. DNA for the CDR3: TGCAGTGCTCACCGGGACAGGGGGCCTAAGTATGGCTACACCTTC. The encoded protein is CSAHRDRGPKYGYTF.

The gene calls are TRBV7-8 and TRBJ1-5, with a possible D match to TRBD1 (5 bases). The CDR3 sequence is 17 residues long. Germline V gene sequence: CDR1 SGHVS, CDR2 FQNEAQ. Trimming took off 5 bases at V and 0 bases at J, with 17 bases between the two ends. The CDR3 sequence is CASSLRDRSNSNQPQHF. The CDR3, as DNA: TGTGCCAGCAGCCTCCGGGACCGTTCTAATAGCAATCAGCCCCAGCATTTT.

The CDR3 sequence is CASSLWGERQPQHF. CDR3 sequence (DNA): TGTGCCAGCAGTTTATGGGGGGAACGACAGCCCCAGCATTTT. The chain is built from TRBV27 and TRBJ1-5; weak D call: TRBD1 (5 bases). The CDR3 extends over 14 amino acids. The V and J ends lost 1 base and 7 bases respectively, with 11 bases between them. The germline gives CDR1 MNHEY, CDR2 SMNVEV (reference sequence).

The sample holds a few counts of this clonotype. This sequence joins TRBV20-1 and TRBJ2-1, with D unresolved. The CDR3 loop spans 14 amino acids. V was trimmed by 2 bases and J by 0 bases, leaving 8 bases between them. Germline CDR1 DFQATT, CDR2 SNEGSKA (reference sequence). The CDR3 region has the DNA TGCAGTGCTAGACCCATGGACTCCTACAATGAGCAGTTCTTC. Translation: CSARPMDSYNEQFF.

This chain connects TRBV28 to TRBJ1-5, with D uncertain. This CDR3 is built from 13 residues. The germline V and J ends were trimmed by 9 bases and 1 base, with 10 bases remaining between them. Germline V gives CDR1 MDHEN, CDR2 SYDVKM. The CDR3 nucleotides read TGTGCCAGTGGAAGGGAGAGCAATCAGCCCCAGCATTTT. As protein: CASGRESNQPQHF.

A remark on this clonotype: A junction boundary mismatches the germline segment, possibly from a read error. This sequence joins TRBV5-1 and TRBJ2-5, with D tentatively TRBD2 (7 bases). CDR1 is SGHRS, CDR2 YFSETQ, per germline. The CDR3 is made up of 15 amino acids. The CDR3 spells CASSLGTGGREAQYF. The CDR3 nucleotides read TGCGCCAGCAGCTTGGGGACGGGGGGCAGAGAGGCCCAGTACTTC.

The chain is built from TRBV7-9 and TRBJ1-2, with 7 bases lining up with TRBD1. V dropped 5 bases and J dropped 8; count of bases not matched to a gene: 8. This CDR3 is built from 13 residues. In germline, CDR1 is SEHNR, CDR2 FQNEAQ (reference sequence). DNA for the CDR3: TGTGCCAGCAGCCACATGACAGGGTACGGCTACACCTTC. Translation gives CASSHMTGYGYTF.

There are a few counts of this clonotype. This sequence joins TRBV9 and TRBJ2-6; D might be TRBD2 (6 bases). V was clipped by 3 bases and J by 2 bases, with 21 bases between them. Germline V gene data show CDR1 as SGDLS and CDR2 as YYNGEE. The CDR3 totals 19 residues. The CDR3: CASSASGGRENPGANVLTF. DNA of the CDR3: TGTGCCAGCAGCGCTTCTGGCGGACGGGAGAACCCTGGGGCCAACGTCCTGACTTTC.

The chain carries TRBV12-3 or TRBV12-4 and TRBJ1-2; D is ambiguous. The V end was cut by 6 bases, the J end by 7 bases, with 15 bases between. This CDR3 is built from 13 residues. The chain's CDR3 is CASSIIGLAGYTF. DNA for the CDR3: TGTGCCAGCAGCATAATCGGTCTTGCTGGCTACACCTTC.

The chain employs TRBV2 and TRBJ1-2, with D possibly being TRBD1 (5 bases). Germline-derived CDR1 and CDR2 are SNHLY and FYNNEI. V shed 0 bases and J shed 6 bases, with 11 bases lying between them. The CDR3 has 14 amino acids. The CDR3 DNA is TGTGCCAGCAGTGAAGCGGGGACCTACGATGGCTACACCTTC. It specifies CASSEAGTYDGYTF.

This clonotype has ten or more counts. In DNA form, the CDR3 reads TGCAGCGTTGGATGGCAGTTAGAGACCCAGTACTTC. This sequence encodes CSVGWQLETQYF. The chain links TRBV29-1 to TRBJ2-5; D not certain. Trimming left V 4 bases short and J 4 bases short, with 10 bases between. Germline lookup yields CDR1 SQVTM and CDR2 ANQGSEA. This CDR3 comprises 12 residues.

The sample holds a few counts of this clonotype. This sequence joins TRBV7-2 and TRBJ2-7, with 8 bases identical to TRBD1. There are 20 residues in the CDR3. V dropped 0 bases and J dropped 0; count of bases not matched to a gene: 16. In germline, CDR1 is SGHTA, CDR2 FQGNSA. CDR3 DNA sequence: TGTGCCAGCAGCTTAGCCAGGACCCCCTCGACAGGGGCATTCTCCTACGAGCAGTACTTC. It yields the protein CASSLARTPSTGAFSYEQYF.

The gene calls are TRBV3-1 and TRBJ2-3; D gene unclear. This CDR3 is 15 amino acids long. Trimming removed 4 bases from V and 6 bases from J, with 17 bases in between. Germline V lookup: CDR1 LGHDT, CDR2 YNNKEL (reference sequence). The CDR3 bases are TGTGCCAGCAGCCCCCGACCCGGGCTCGCGGATACGCAGTATTTT. It yields the protein CASSPRPGLADTQYF.

The J gene is TRBJ2-1, the V gene TRBV2; possibly TRBD2 for D (7 bases). The V and J ends lost 2 bases and 7 bases respectively, with 15 bases between them. The germline V gene has CDR1 SNHLY and CDR2 FYNNEI. This CDR3 spans 15 amino acids. CDR3 sequence reads: CASSERAGARNEQFF. CDR3 nucleotides: TGTGCCAGCAGTGAAAGGGCGGGGGCCCGGAATGAGCAGTTCTTC. Filled out from reference TRBV2 and TRBJ2-1, the complete variable domain reads EPEVTQTPSHQVTQMGQEVILRCVPISNHLYFYWYRQILGQKVEFLVSFYNNEISEKSEIFDDQFSVERPDGSNFTLKIRSTKLEDSAMYFCASSERAGARNEQFFGPGTRLTVL.

This clonotype came up once. The V and J genes are TRBV5-1 and TRBJ1-1, with a tentative D call TRBD1 (5 bases). Germline CDR1 and CDR2: SGHRS and YFSETQ. The CDR3 is 14 amino acids. The ends were cut back, 0 bases at V and 7 bases at J, with 13 bases in the middle. The CDR3 sequence is CASSLEGSALEAFF. For the CDR3, the DNA is TGCGCCAGCAGCTTGGAGGGGAGCGCCCTTGAAGCTTTCTTT.

The chain employs TRBV28 and TRBJ1-1; the D gene is possibly TRBD1 (6 bases). V was trimmed by 5 bases and J by 2 bases, leaving 15 bases between them. Germline V CDR1 and CDR2: MDHEN, SYDVKM. CDR3 length equals 15 residues. The CDR3 sequence: CASSARGAGNTEAFF. In DNA form, the CDR3 reads TGTGCCAGCAGTGCCCGGGGGGCAGGAAACACTGAAGCTTTCTTT.